The clone carrying this T cell receptor (beta chain) has at least ten counts. Sequencing was performed with immunoSEQ multiplex PCR; in TCRdb, only in-frame clones are kept and a portion is missing. The sample has hundreds of thousands of clones, about 76% seen once. The data were obtained in a study of shared clonotypes between healthy human individuals. On the study more broadly: Participating donors consisted of two women and three men aged 18 to 49.

Each sample came from a Caucasian adult donor living in Nashville, Tennessee. Unsorted samples, those not sorted, used approximately 90 million PBMCs for genomic DNA. The TCR was taken from a woman aged 40 to 50 in good health. Some clones in this sample may be carry-over from other donors' samples. The sequenced sample was PBMCs.

CDR3 nucleotide sequence: TGTGCCAGCAGGGACAGGGGGGAAAGATACTACAATGAGCAGTTCTTC. Its translation is CASRDRGERYYNEQFF. The chain uses TRBV28 and TRBJ2-1, with 10 bases identical to TRBD1. CDR1 and CDR2 from the germline V gene are MDHEN and SYDVKM. CDR3 size: 16 residues. The V gene end was trimmed by 6 bases and the J gene end by 3 bases; junction bases not matched to a gene: 8.